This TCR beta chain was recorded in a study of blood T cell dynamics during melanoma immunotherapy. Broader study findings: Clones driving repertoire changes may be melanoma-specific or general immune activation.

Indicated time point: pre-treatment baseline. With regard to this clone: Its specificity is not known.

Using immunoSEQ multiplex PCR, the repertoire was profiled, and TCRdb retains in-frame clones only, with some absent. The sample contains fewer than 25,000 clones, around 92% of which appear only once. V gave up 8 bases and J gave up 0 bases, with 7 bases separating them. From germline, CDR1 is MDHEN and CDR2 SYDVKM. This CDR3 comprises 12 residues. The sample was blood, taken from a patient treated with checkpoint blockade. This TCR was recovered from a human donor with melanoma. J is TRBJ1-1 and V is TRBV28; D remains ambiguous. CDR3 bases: TGTGCCAGCCTCAGGATGAACACTGAAGCTTTCTTT. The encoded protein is CASLRMNTEAFF.